These 19 T cell receptor beta chains were all obtained from the same sample, sequenced in a study of breast tumors, draining lymph nodes, adjacent tissues. Axillary draining lymph nodes of breast cancer patients supplied the node samples. TCRdb redid the calling of the multiplex PCR reads with MiXCR, one entry per CDR3 protein. The repertoire holds some 130,000 distinct CDR3 sequences, 21% seen once, with roughly 2.2% in the top ten. The material sequenced was axillary lymph node tissue. These receptors originate from a female donor with breast cancer. Some clones in this sample may be carry-over from other donors' samples.

This clonotype was detected ten times or more. V usage is TRBV7-9 and J usage is TRBJ2-3; 10 positions match TRBD2. This CDR3 region has 16 residues. With 3 bases clipped from V and 5 bases from J, the junction kept 8 bases outside the gene matches. The germline V gene has CDR1 SEHNR and CDR2 FQNEAQ (reference sequence). In DNA, the CDR3 is TGTGCCAGCAGCTTTGCGCTAGCGGGAGTCGAAGATACGCAGTATTTT. This sequence encodes CASSFALAGVEDTQYF.

In this sample, this clonotype turned up once. This may be a read error, as it is one base from a much larger clone. The chain has TRBV18 and TRBJ2-7, with TRBD1 identical over 7 bases. CDR3 size: 14 residues. Trimming at V came to 4 bases and at J to 5 bases, leaving 8 bases not matched to a gene. Germline CDR1 KGHSH, CDR2 LQKENI. The CDR3 here is CASSQRQGSHEQYF. The CDR3 DNA follows: TGTGCCAGCTCACAAAGACAGGGTTCCCACGAGCAGTACTTC.

This clonotype was counted at least ten times. The chain uses TRBV9 and TRBJ2-5; 8 nucleotides line up with TRBD1. In germline, CDR1 is SGDLS, CDR2 YYNGEE. Trimming removed 3 bases from V and 2 bases from J; junction bases left unmatched: 6. CDR3 length equals 15 residues. Here the CDR3 DNA reads TGTGCCAGCAGCGGGACAGGGATGGGGCAAGAGACCCAGTACTTC. Translation gives CASSGTGMGQETQYF.

This clonotype has at least ten counts. This chain joins TRBV19 and TRBJ1-3; possible D gene TRBD1, 5 bases. The V gene's germline CDR1 is LNHDA and CDR2 SQIVND (reference sequence). The V end lost 6 bases, the J end lost 4 bases, and 19 bases lay between the germline ends. This CDR3 is 16 amino acids long. CDR3 in amino acids: CASSLLTGAAGNTIYF. The CDR3 coding sequence is TGTGCCAGTAGCCTACTCACAGGAGCTGCCGGAAACACCATATATTTT.

This clonotype was observed a few times. The rearrangement joins TRBV27 to TRBJ2-2; D perhaps matches TRBD2 (6 bases). The CDR3 is made up of 15 amino acids. CDR1 is MNHEY, CDR2 SMNVEV, per germline (reference sequence). Trimming cost V 6 bases and J 3 bases, with 14 bases left between them. The CDR3 region has the DNA TGTGCCAGCAGACCCACTAGCACCCACACCGGGGAGCTGTTTTTT. It codes for CASRPTSTHTGELFF.

This clonotype was observed at least ten times. V is TRBV20-1 and J is TRBJ2-7; D is perhaps TRBD2 (5 bases). CDR1 and CDR2 (germline): DFQATT, SNEGSKA (reference sequence). The CDR3 extends over 14 amino acids. V dropped 6 bases and J dropped 5 bases, with 20 bases sitting between them. CDR3 loop: CSAKGGLASDEQYF. The CDR3 DNA sequence: TGCAGTGCAAAGGGCGGCCTAGCTTCAGACGAGCAGTACTTC.

This clonotype was counted ten times or more. The V and J genes are TRBV24-1 and TRBJ2-5; D may be TRBD1 (6 bases). This CDR3 is built from 13 residues. CDR1 is KGHDR and CDR2 is SFDVKD in the germline V gene. V was clipped by 9 bases and J by 0 bases, with 10 bases between them. CDR3 in amino acids: CATSGQYQETQYF. In DNA, the CDR3 is TGTGCCACCTCCGGACAGTACCAAGAGACCCAGTACTTC.

Of note for this clonotype: The germline gene is not matched at one end of the junction; a read error may be the cause. This sequence joins TRBV11-2 and TRBJ1-3; D unclear. This CDR3 region has 14 residues. Germline V lookup: CDR1 SGHAT, CDR2 FQNNGV. CDR3 bases: TGTGCCGGCAGCCCCGCTTGGACTGGAAACACCATATATTTT. It specifies CAGSPAWTGNTIYF.

This clonotype showed up just once. A clone one base away is much larger, so this may be a read error. The V and J genes are TRBV28 and TRBJ1-6; D uncertain. Germline V gene lookup returns CDR1 MDHEN and CDR2 SYDVKM. Trimming cost V 2 bases and J 18 bases, with 20 bases left between them. The CDR3 is made up of 14 amino acids. The DNA for the CDR3 is TGTGCCAGCAGTTTAGCCGGACCCGGGTTCTCCCCCCACTTT. Encoded protein: CASSLAGPGFSPHF.

In regard to this clonotype: A clone one base away is much larger, so this may be a read error. This chain links TRBV5-4 with TRBJ2-3, with a possible D match to TRBD2 (5 bases). This CDR3 is built from 13 residues. The germline CDR1 and CDR2 sequences are SGHNT and YYREEE (reference sequence). Here the CDR3 reads CANSLAAVDTQYF. In DNA, the CDR3 is TGTGCCAACAGCTTGGCAGCGGTGGATACGCAGTATTTT.

Ten or more counts support this clonotype. The chain has TRBV5-1 and TRBJ2-3, with unresolved D. With 3 bases removed from V and 2 bases from J, the gap between germline ends came to 10 bases. The CDR3 spans 14 residues. CDR1 is SGHRS, CDR2 YFSETQ, per germline. The CDR3 DNA reads TGCGCCAGCAGCTCAGCAGTTTACACAGATACGCAGTATTTT. Residues: CASSSAVYTDTQYF.

CDR3 sequence reads: CASSHLAGEAKNIQYF. DNA for the CDR3: TGTGCCAGCAGCCACCTAGCGGGAGAGGCCAAAAACATTCAGTACTTC. The chain is built from TRBV3-1 and TRBJ2-4; 10 positions agree with TRBD2. Trimming removed 3 bases from V and 1 base from J; junction bases left unmatched: 3. In germline, CDR1 is LGHDT, CDR2 YNNKEL (reference sequence). The CDR3 is 16 residues long.

With regard to this clonotype: A much larger clone is a single base away; this may be a read error. V gene TRBV18 combines with J gene TRBJ2-7; no clear D. The germline V gene has CDR1 KGHSH and CDR2 LQKENI. Trimming cost V 1 base and J 5 bases, with 18 bases left between them. CDR3 length: 16 residues. The CDR3 here is CASSPLPATQVHEQYF. In DNA form, the CDR3 reads TGTGCCAGCTCACCACTACCAGCAACGCAGGTTCACGAGCAGTACTTC.

This clonotype was observed at least ten times. The chain links TRBV2 to TRBJ2-7; the match to TRBD1 covers 10 bases. Germline values: CDR1 SNHLY, CDR2 FYNNEI. V lost 1 base, J lost 4 bases, and 7 bases stayed unmatched. There are 16 residues in the CDR3. The CDR3 nucleotides are TGTGCCAGCAGTGAAGGTTTCGGACAGGGGGAGTACGAGCAGTACTTC. It specifies CASSEGFGQGEYEQYF. Based on the CDR3 plus reference TRBV2 and TRBJ2-7, the full variable domain is EPEVTQTPSHQVTQMGQEVILRCVPISNHLYFYWYRQILGQKVEFLVSFYNNEISEKSEIFDDQFSVERPDGSNFTLKIRSTKLEDSAMYFCASSEGFGQGEYEQYFGPGTRLTVT.

In this sample, this clonotype turned up many times. This chain joins TRBV20-1 and TRBJ2-3; 8 nucleotides agree with TRBD2. From germline, CDR1 is DFQATT and CDR2 SNEGSKA (reference sequence). This CDR3 spans 15 amino acids. The CDR3 region is CSCFGAGVYTDTQYF. The DNA of the CDR3 is TGCAGCTGCTTTGGAGCGGGAGTATACACAGATACGCAGTATTTT.

This clonotype was found many times. V gene TRBV19 combines with J gene TRBJ1-2; TRBD1 matches at 9 bases. V shed 10 bases and J 5 bases; nucleotides not matched to a gene: 11. The germline gives CDR1 LNHDA, CDR2 SQIVND (reference sequence). The CDR3 totals 14 residues. CDR3 DNA: TGTGCCACATCTCCGGGACAGGGTAATTATGGCTACACCTTC. Protein product: CATSPGQGNYGYTF.

Comments on this clonotype: Since a much larger clone is just one base distant, this may be a read error. The chain recombines TRBV9 with TRBJ2-7; D is perhaps TRBD1 or TRBD2 (5 bases each). The germline V gene encodes CDR1 SGDLS and CDR2 YYNGEE. This CDR3 contains 15 residues. The V and J ends lost 7 bases and 5 bases respectively, with 22 bases between them. For the CDR3, the DNA is TGTGCCAGCCGCTCGGGTCCAGGGCCGGAGGACGAGCAGTACTTC. Translation: CASRSGPGPEDEQYF.

This clonotype was detected ten times or more. This rearrangement joins TRBV20-1 to TRBJ2-3; 7 positions match TRBD1. The germline V gene encodes CDR1 DFQATT and CDR2 SNEGSKA (reference sequence). J gave up 4 bases and V 0 bases, and 7 bases lay outside the gene matches. This CDR3 spans 15 amino acids. The CDR3 sequence is CSARDYTGDPDTQYF. The CDR3, as DNA: TGCAGTGCTAGAGATTATACAGGGGATCCAGATACGCAGTATTTT.

Of note for this clonotype: Since a much larger clone is just one base distant, this may be a read error. The chain carries TRBV6-2 or TRBV6-3 and TRBJ2-7; 8 bases agree with TRBD1. This CDR3 has 15 residues. Germline V gene lookup returns CDR1 MNHEY and CDR2 SVGEGT. Here the CDR3 reads CACSYRAGGMDEQYF. CDR3 nucleotide sequence: TGTGCCTGCAGTTACAGGGCAGGGGGCATGGACGAGCAGTACTTC.